The 32 T cell receptor beta chains in this list originate from one sample, sequenced in a study of identical twins. Via MiXCR, TCRdb re-called the 5' RACE reads, giving one row per CDR3 protein. The sample has 1.5 million to 2 million distinct CDR3 sequences; about 32% are singletons. The sequenced sample consisted of cord blood. Receptors were obtained from a newborn girl in good health.

This clonotype was counted a few times. The chain links TRBV20-1 to TRBJ1-2; D not resolved. The CDR3 runs 14 residues. V lost 3 bases and J 11 bases, leaving 22 bases between the germline ends. Germline V gives CDR1 DFQATT, CDR2 SNEGSKA (reference sequence). CDR3 protein: CSAREYSVSVGYTF. The CDR3 DNA reads TGCAGTGCTAGGGAGTATTCAGTAAGCGTAGGGTACACCTTC.

The count of this clonotype is one. Being one base from a much bigger clone, this may be a read error. The CDR3 here is CASSLVLVSPYNEQYF. CDR3 nucleotide sequence: TGTGCCAGCAGTTTAGTTCTGGTCTCCCCTTACAATGAGCAGTACTTC. J is TRBJ2-7 and V is TRBV27; D unresolved. Germline V CDR1 and CDR2: MNHEY, SMNVEV (reference sequence). The CDR3 has 16 residues. The germline V and J ends were trimmed by 2 bases and 7 bases, with 21 bases remaining between them.

This chain links TRBV6-5 with TRBJ1-2; D remains unclear. Germline loops: CDR1 MNHEY, CDR2 SVGAGI. CDR3 length: 13 residues. Trimming took 2 bases from V and 8 from J, leaving 12 bases between them. CDR3 sequence: CASSYDLGKGYTF. DNA of the CDR3: TGTGCCAGCAGTTACGACCTCGGCAAGGGCTACACCTTC.

The chain uses TRBV4-2 and TRBJ2-1, with 7 bases identical to TRBD1. Germline V gives CDR1 LGHNA, CDR2 YNFKEQ. Unmatched junction bases numbered 7, after V lost 1 base and J lost 1 base. The CDR3 sequence is 17 residues long. In DNA form, the CDR3 reads TGTGCCAGCAGCCAAGCCCGGGACAGCTTTTCCTACAATGAGCAGTTCTTC. Its translation: CASSQARDSFSYNEQFF.

This rearrangement joins TRBV5-1 to TRBJ1-4; D gene uncertain. Germline CDR1 is SGHRS and CDR2 is YFSETQ. Trimming shortened V by 3 bases and J by 5 bases, and 8 bases separated the two germline ends. CDR3 size: 13 residues. The CDR3 loop is CASSYTPNEKLFF. The CDR3 nucleotides read TGCGCCAGCAGCTACACCCCGAATGAAAAACTGTTTTTT.

The rearrangement links TRBV5-1 to TRBJ2-3, with D possibly TRBD1 on 6 matching bases. V lost 0 bases and J 2 bases, leaving 10 bases between the germline ends. This CDR3 is 15 amino acids long. Germline V gene lookup returns CDR1 SGHRS and CDR2 YFSETQ. CDR3 bases: TGCGCCAGCAGCTTGGTTACAGGGCCCACAGATACGCAGTATTTT. Protein product: CASSLVTGPTDTQYF.

This clonotype was recorded a few times. The chain joins TRBV7-9 to TRBJ2-1; possibly TRBD1 or TRBD2 for D (5 bases each). The CDR3 runs 15 residues. The V end lost 2 bases, the J end lost 11 bases, and 19 bases lay between the germline ends. Germline V gives CDR1 SEHNR, CDR2 FQNEAQ (reference sequence). The CDR3 sequence: CASSLSGTRHPKQFF. The CDR3 DNA reads TGTGCCAGCAGCTTAAGTGGGACGCGCCATCCCAAGCAGTTCTTC.

This clonotype has a handful of counts. The chain joins TRBV6-5 to TRBJ2-5; the D gene is possibly TRBD2 (6 bases). The CDR3 extends over 15 amino acids. Looked up from germline, CDR1 is MNHEY and CDR2 is SVGAGI. Trimming removed 0 bases from V and 1 base from J, with 9 bases in between. The CDR3 DNA sequence: TGTGCCAGCAGTTACTCGTCTAGCGCCCAAGAGACCCAGTACTTC. It codes for CASSYSSSAQETQYF.

The DNA for the CDR3 is TGTGCCAGCAGCCTACCACTAAGTCCCCCCTACAATGAGCAGTTCTTC. This codes for CASSLPLSPPYNEQFF. The V gene is TRBV5-6, the J gene TRBJ2-1; the D is unclear. The CDR3 loop spans 16 amino acids. V lost 4 bases to trimming and J lost 2 bases, with 16 bases between them. Germline V gene sequence: CDR1 SGHDT, CDR2 YYEEEE.

CDR3 bases: TGTGCCAGCAGCTTAGTTCCCCCTAACTATGGCTACACCTTC. It is translated as CASSLVPPNYGYTF. This chain connects TRBV7-9 to TRBJ1-2; D not certain. Per germline, CDR1 SEHNR and CDR2 FQNEAQ (reference sequence). Trimming took 1 base from V and 0 from J, leaving 6 bases between them. The CDR3 loop spans 14 amino acids.

J is TRBJ2-3 and V is TRBV20-1, with D possibly matching TRBD1 (6 bases). The CDR3 is 12 residues long. Deletions cut 6 bases from V and 7 bases from J, with 14 bases between. The germline V gene encodes CDR1 DFQATT and CDR2 SNEGSKA (reference sequence). The CDR3, as DNA: TGCAGTGCCTTAACAGGGTCTAATACGCAGTATTTT. Its protein product is CSALTGSNTQYF.

The chain has TRBV15 and TRBJ1-5; D not resolved. Trimming took off 0 bases at V and 5 bases at J, with 11 bases between the two ends. Germline CDR1 is LNHNV and CDR2 is YYDKDF (reference sequence). The CDR3 runs to 15 residues. CDR3 in DNA: TGTGCCACCAGCAGAGATGGAGGCAAGGATCAGCCCCAGCATTTT. This encodes CATSRDGGKDQPQHF.

At least ten counts were recorded for this clonotype. V is TRBV28 and J is TRBJ2-3; no clear D. Deletions cut 6 bases from V and 5 bases from J, with 15 bases between. Germline V gene data show CDR1 as MDHEN and CDR2 as SYDVKM. The CDR3 covers 14 residues. For the CDR3, the DNA is TGTGCCAGCAGATACGAGGCTAGTTTAGATACGCAGTATTTT. As protein: CASRYEASLDTQYF.

This sequence joins TRBV5-1 and TRBJ2-3; D unclear. The V end lost 3 bases, the J end lost 1 base, and 9 bases lay between the germline ends. CDR3 length: 14 residues. The V gene's germline CDR1 is SGHRS and CDR2 YFSETQ. The CDR3 coding sequence is TGCGCCAGCAGCTCCGAACCCGGCACAGATACGCAGTATTTT. It encodes CASSSEPGTDTQYF.

In its sample, this clonotype was seen once. The chain recombines TRBV5-1 with TRBJ2-4, with 12 bases fitting TRBD1. Germline V gives CDR1 SGHRS, CDR2 YFSETQ. There are 18 residues in the CDR3. V trimming: 7 bases; J trimming: 1 base; junction bases outside the gene matches: 12. CDR3 bases: TGCGCCAGCTCCCCGGGACAGGGGGCCGATTGGGCCAAAAACATTCAGTACTTC. This translates into CASSPGQGADWAKNIQYF. Based on the CDR3 plus reference TRBV5-1 and TRBJ2-4, the full variable domain is KAGVTQTPRYLIKTRGQQVTLSCSPISGHRSVSWYQQTPGQGLQFLFEYFSETQRNKGNFPGRFSGRQFSNSRSEMNVSTLELGDSALYLCASSPGQGADWAKNIQYFGAGTRLSVL.

In DNA, the CDR3 is TGCGCCAGCAGCCAGCAACCGGGACTACAACCCTCCTCAGATACGCAGTATTTT. It codes for CASSQQPGLQPSSDTQYF. The chain joins TRBV4-1 to TRBJ2-3; 7 bases align to TRBD2. V dropped 3 bases and J dropped 4; count of bases not matched to a gene: 16. The CDR3 has 18 residues. Germline assignment: CDR1 MGHRA and CDR2 YSYEKL.

This clonotype has at least ten counts. The J gene is TRBJ2-7, the V gene TRBV20-1, with TRBD1 identical over 10 bases. Germline CDR1 reads DFQATT; CDR2 reads SNEGSKA (reference sequence). The V gene end was trimmed by 5 bases and the J gene end by 2 bases; junction bases not matched to a gene: 9. The CDR3 covers 15 residues. The CDR3 bases are TGCAGTGCTGAATCCCGGGACAGGGGTACCTACGAGCAGTACTTC. It translates to CSAESRDRGTYEQYF.

V is TRBV9 and J is TRBJ2-3; D is undetermined. Germline CDR1 SGDLS, CDR2 YYNGEE. This CDR3 spans 20 amino acids. V was clipped by 1 base and J by 0 bases, with 24 bases between them. The chain's CDR3 is CASSVQIDGFGTTSTDTQYF. The CDR3 DNA sequence: TGTGCCAGCAGCGTACAAATAGATGGGTTCGGAACGACCAGCACAGATACGCAGTATTTT.

This clonotype has a handful of counts. The chain is built from TRBV20-1 and TRBJ2-3, with no clear D. This CDR3 is 12 amino acids long. The germline V and J ends were trimmed by 5 bases and 3 bases, with 9 bases remaining between them. Germline CDR1 reads DFQATT; CDR2 reads SNEGSKA (reference sequence). CDR3 protein: CSAFWRTDTQYF. The CDR3 nucleotides are TGCAGTGCTTTCTGGCGGACAGATACGCAGTATTTT.

J is TRBJ1-5 and V is TRBV3-1, with D perhaps matching TRBD1 (5 bases). The germline V and J ends were trimmed by 4 bases and 5 bases, with 12 bases remaining between them. The CDR3 is made up of 14 amino acids. Germline CDR1 reads LGHDT; CDR2 reads YNNKEL (reference sequence). CDR3 DNA sequence: TGTGCCAGCAGCCGGAGCGAAGGGGATCAGCCCCAGCATTTT. Translated, it gives CASSRSEGDQPQHF.

The rearrangement joins TRBV20-1 to TRBJ2-5, with 7 bases matching TRBD2. Per germline, CDR1 DFQATT and CDR2 SNEGSKA (reference sequence). This CDR3 comprises 15 residues. V lost 0 bases to trimming and J lost 3 bases; unmatched junction nucleotides: 7. The CDR3 region has the DNA TGCAGTGCTAGAGATCCCCACCTAGCGGAAGAGACCCAGTACTTC. As protein: CSARDPHLAEETQYF.

This clonotype was detected many times. This chain uses TRBV27 with TRBJ1-5; D is ambiguous. CDR1 and CDR2 from the germline V gene are MNHEY and SMNVEV (reference sequence). This CDR3 is 14 amino acids long. V gave up 6 bases and J gave up 0 bases, with 9 bases separating them. In nucleotides, the CDR3 is TGTGCCAGCAGCTTCTCTGATAGCAATCAGCCCCAGCATTTT. Amino acid sequence: CASSFSDSNQPQHF.

Only one count was recorded for this clonotype. The V gene is TRBV27, the J gene TRBJ2-1; D unclear. This CDR3 is built from 13 residues. V lost 5 bases, J lost 10 bases, and 15 bases lay in between. Germline V CDR1 and CDR2: MNHEY, SMNVEV (reference sequence). CDR3 nucleotides: TGTGCCAGCAGTCCCTACACGGGCTACGAGCAGTTCTTC. Protein product: CASSPYTGYEQFF.

This clonotype was seen a handful of times. At one boundary the junction diverges from the germline segment, which might be a read error. The chain carries TRBV25-1 and TRBJ1-2; 8 positions match TRBD1. This CDR3 is built from 15 residues. Per the germline V gene, CDR1 is MGHDK and CDR2 is SYGVNS. The DNA for the CDR3 is TGTGCCAGCAGTGACGTGGGACAGGCTAACTATGGCTGCACCTTC. Translating gives CASSDVGQANYGCTF.

A note on this clonotype: A read error is possible here, since a much larger clone lies one base away. In this CDR3 the conserved last residue, phenylalanine or tryptophan, is missing, so a read error is likely. The gene calls are TRBV6-5 and TRBJ2-5; D might be TRBD1 (6 bases). The CDR3 spans 12 residues. The germline CDR1 and CDR2 sequences are MNHEY and SVGAGI. Trimming took 6 bases from V and 2 from J, leaving 7 bases between them. This CDR3 reads CASSGQQETQYC. The DNA of the CDR3 is TGTGCCAGCAGCGGACAGCAAGAGACCCAGTACTGC.

This clonotype has just a few counts. J is TRBJ2-3 and V is TRBV7-9; D remains unclear. Per the germline V gene, CDR1 is SEHNR and CDR2 is FQNEAQ (reference sequence). V dropped 5 bases and J dropped 6 bases, with 12 bases sitting between them. This CDR3 has 13 residues. The CDR3 sequence is CASSPDLMDTQYF. The CDR3 region has the DNA TGTGCCAGCAGCCCAGATTTGATGGATACGCAGTATTTT.

The gene calls are TRBV6-5 and TRBJ2-5; a weak D match, TRBD2 (6 bases). Looked up from germline, CDR1 is MNHEY and CDR2 is SVGAGI. Trimming shortened V by 6 bases and J by 5 bases, and 16 bases separated the two germline ends. The CDR3 extends over 14 amino acids. CDR3 amino acids: CASSDGRLFETQYF. The CDR3 DNA is TGTGCCAGCAGCGACGGGAGACTGTTTGAGACCCAGTACTTC.

In its sample, this clonotype was seen a few times. V usage is TRBV11-2 and J usage is TRBJ2-7, with 8 bases matching TRBD2. The germline V gene encodes CDR1 SGHAT and CDR2 FQNNGV. The CDR3 is 14 residues long. V was clipped by 2 bases and J by 6 bases; unmatched bases: 6. The CDR3 sequence is CASSLQGLAGEQYF. CDR3 sequence (DNA): TGTGCCAGCAGCTTACAAGGACTAGCAGGCGAGCAGTACTTC.

This clonotype occurred a few times. The chain has TRBV7-9 and TRBJ2-3; no definite D call. In germline, CDR1 is SEHNR, CDR2 FQNEAQ (reference sequence). Trimming removed 3 bases at V and 3 bases at J, with 13 bases between. The CDR3 has 15 residues. The CDR3 DNA is TGTGCCAGCAGCTTTACCACGGCGAGTACAGATACGCAGTATTTT. It codes for CASSFTTASTDTQYF.

As regards this clonotype: A much larger clone lies a single base off, so this may be a read error. The J gene is TRBJ2-1, the V gene TRBV12-3 or TRBV12-4; D uncertain. The CDR3 is made up of 15 amino acids. DNA of the CDR3: TGTGTCAGCAGTTTCGGCCGGCCGTACTACAATGAGCAGTTCTTC. Protein: CVSSFGRPYYNEQFF.

The chain couples TRBV20-1 to TRBJ1-5; no clear D. The CDR3 sequence is 15 residues long. Germline V gene lookup returns CDR1 DFQATT and CDR2 SNEGSKA (reference sequence). Trimming took 0 bases from V and 7 from J, leaving 16 bases between them. CDR3 DNA: TGCAGTGCTAGAGATCCGGAGGGCCTAGGGCAGCCCCAGCATTTT. This translates into CSARDPEGLGQPQHF.

The V call is TRBV3-1, the J call TRBJ2-1; TRBD2 might be the D (5 bases). The DNA end is more similar to TRBJ2-7, so the J call may be wrong. Germline CDR1 LGHDT, CDR2 YNNKEL (reference sequence). The CDR3 runs to 17 residues. In nucleotides, the CDR3 is TGTGCCAGCAGCCTCCCCAGAGGGCCTAGCTCCTACAATGAGCAGTACTTC. Translated, it gives CASSLPRGPSSYNEQYF.